The TCR beta chain described here comes from a study of blood T cell repertoires in COVID-19. Study summary: Italy, Spain and the United States were the sources of the convalescent and acute COVID-19 samples. In each case, the material was cDNA or gDNA derived from T cells, B-cell-depleted T cells, or PBMCs.

The CDR3 totals 11 residues. In germline, CDR1 is SGHKS, CDR2 YYEKEE (reference sequence). Trimming removed 4 bases from V and 5 bases from J, with 6 bases in between. Original handling: Using reference gene primer amplification, nucleated cell counts were estimated. Produced via immunoSEQ multiplex PCR; TCRdb's table is partial and in-frame only. V, J and clone size reflect that table, while D and trimming were determined from the DNA. The top ten clones hold 30% to 45% of a sample with 120,000 or so clones, 75% to 85% of them seen once. The gene calls are TRBV5-5 and TRBJ2-5; D gene uncertain. The sequence came from a man in his forties with active or convalescent COVID-19. The sample comprised peripheral blood. The chain's CDR3 is CASSTRETQYF. In nucleotides, the CDR3 is TGTGCCAGCAGCACTCGGGAGACCCAGTACTTC.